This entry describes one T cell receptor beta chain. This clonotype showed up just a few times. Its antigen is unknown. Per-base quality was not reported, and no clone a single base away is much larger than it. The data stem from a study of regulatory T cells in long-lasting Graves disease (dated by TCRdb to the early 2020s). Concerning the study at large: Newly diagnosed Graves' disease patients had taken antithyroid drugs for less than 3 months. Patients with persistent Graves' disease were compared with patients with newly diagnosed Graves' disease using TCR sequencing and RNA sequencing of peripheral blood. A total of about 33 samples underwent TCR sequencing, from around 13 patients with persistent Graves' disease and 20 or so patients with newly diagnosed Graves' disease. The study was conducted in China and was registered as a clinical trial.

The time point label on this specimen signifies: newly diagnosed GD, antithyroid drugs for less than 3 months. RNA was extracted from PBMCs in TRIzol for both TCR sequencing and RNA sequencing. Graves' disease was diagnosed according to American Thyroid Association guidelines. Recruitment of patients was carried out at an endocrinology department in Xi'an, China. Each patient gave 7 to 9.5 milliliters of peripheral blood, collected in an EDTA anticoagulant tube. PBMCs were isolated by Ficoll Paque Plus density gradient separation without further T cell sorting. An Agilent 2100 Bioanalyzer and agarose gel were used to check RNA quality, while a NanoDrop 2000 measured RNA concentration. A distance of 16 bases separates the germline ends of V and J, which lose 4 bases and 7 bases respectively. The CDR3 numbers 15 residues from cysteine through phenylalanine. The read is trimmed to its CDR3 DNA, 45 bases read in frame from base 1. CDR1 is given as LNHDA and CDR2 as SQIVND, both from the germline V gene (reference sequence).

Library preparation was by multiplex PCR. The instrument was an Illumina HiSeq 4000. To build TCR beta libraries, CDR3 regions were amplified by Arm-PCR using iRepertoire HTBI primers. PCR products were gel purified before sequencing. The paper's data handling went like this. A total of some 65 TRBV and 14 TRBJ segments were identified across samples and were used for gene usage analysis of CDR3 amino acid clonotypes. COPE and FqMerger were used to merge filtered high-quality paired reads into contigs. BLAST was used to align contigs to IMGT TRBV, TRBD and TRBJ reference genes, with CDR3 defined following IMGT. Any clonotype with a frequency above 0.1% was classified as a highly expanded clone. Repertoire diversity was measured by Shannon entropy, and V-J evenness by the Gini coefficient. Public clonotypes were defined as clonotypes shared by more than one individual. TCRdb redid the processing of the public reads, applying fastp at Q25 and MiXCR, and retained in-frame beta chains. Each record represents a unique CDR3 protein, reported with the most common genes and DNA among its rows. Here the V and J calls rest on TCRdb's processing, not on the authors' analysis. The sample profile shows roughly 500,000 distinct CDR3 sequences; approximately 12% of them were found once. Of the sample, approximately 9.3% is held by the ten largest clones.

Results the study describes overall, beyond this receptor: Compared with newly diagnosed patients, patients with persistent Graves' disease had lower TCR Shannon entropy and fewer highly expanded clones, which suggests clonal expansion. Preferential use of TRBV28, TRBJ1-2 and TRBJ2-5 was observed in persistent disease, whereas TRBV20-1 and TRBJ2-1 were favored in newly diagnosed disease. More public clonotypes were shared among persistent patients (under 3,000) than among newly diagnosed patients (roughly 960). Sequencing and analysis were limited to the TCR beta chain. Peripheral blood alone was examined, since thyroid tissue, which constituted the primary lesion, could not be accessed. The authors acknowledged the small sample size as a limitation that may reduce accuracy.

These same records also appear under a second study, on T cells in Graves' hyperthyroidism and ophthalmopathy. The second investigation adds: A patient counted as having stable Graves' hyperthyroidism if no progression to ophthalmopathy occurred over 18 months of follow-up. Hyperthyroidism patients were aged 18 to 65 years and newly diagnosed, with disease duration of less than 2 months. Exclusion was applied to patients with uncontrolled infections, other autoimmune diseases, pregnancy or lactation. Diagnoses were established on the basis of clinical symptoms, serum thyroxine and TRAb, thyroid ultrasound, and orbital computed tomography. The TCR CDR3 was subjected to a first round of RT-PCR using the HTBI primer set and the Qiagen OneStep RT-PCR kit. Most expanded thyroid clonotypes (frequency above 0.001) were also detected in blood, suggesting blood repertoires may reflect thyroid immune responses. Ophthalmopathy was separated from stable hyperthyroidism by a 13 V-J signature model, with just over 85% sensitivity and approximately 81% specificity obtained in cross-validation and 80%/75% obtained in testing. In validation, the model predicted progression to ophthalmopathy with 55% to 71% sensitivity and 72% to 85% specificity, a median of approximately 6.5 months before onset. To identify distinguishing TCR V-J signatures, a discovery cohort of 100 or so patients was used, comprising under 45 with Graves' ophthalmopathy and around 57 with stable Graves' hyperthyroidism. Prospective prediction of ophthalmopathy was tested in an independent validation cohort of fewer than 20 hyperthyroidism patients and 15 to 17 patients who later progressed to ophthalmopathy. The 75 to 100 discovery patients were randomly divided into training and test sets at a 7:3 ratio. Thyroid tissue and blood T-cell repertoires from about six Graves' hyperthyroidism patients were also compared in the study. Once sampling was done, hyperthyroidism patients were given methimazole at a starting dose of 30 mg daily, whereas ophthalmopathy patients were given high-dose intravenous methylprednisolone. Libraries were constructed in a second round of multiplex PCR, after which size selection and purification were carried out. Sequencing of the libraries was done on an Illumina HiSeq2000 using paired-end 100 bp reads. SOAPnuke was used to process the raw data, throwing out any read that contained adapters or uncalled bases, had a mean Phred below 15, or lacked an exact constant-primer or identifier match. COPE v1.2.5 was used to merge the high-quality paired reads, and each unique nucleotide sequence was defined as a clonotype. Clonotypes were aligned to IMGT TRBV, TRBD and TRBJ reference segments using MiTCR v1.1. The analysis was restricted to V-J combinations with a frequency above 0.0001, which together covered 99.2% of the repertoires. A TCS score was defined as the ratio of F50 (clonal expansion) to E x V (chaos), with BLOSUM62-based TCRdist applied between CDR3 peptides within each V-J. Welch's t-statistics and random forest reduced fewer than 600 V-J features to about 13, which were used in a naive Bayes classifier (R e1071). Sample size was not statistically predetermined, and blinding of investigators to group allocation was not performed. The paper reports TCR Vbeta CDR3 sequencing of approximately 140 peripheral blood samples: some 44 ophthalmopathy, under 85 hyperthyroidism and some 17 progressor patients.

The clonotype originates from a man aged 25-45 years with Graves disease. Donor details come from another sample of the same person, matched by shared clones. The V gene is TRBV19 and the J gene is TRBJ2-2, with TRBD2 perhaps the D gene, on 5 matching bases. Sequenced material: peripheral blood mononuclear cells (PBMCs), taken at new diagnosis, from a patient treated with antithyroid drugs. The CDR3 reads as follows: CASSTTRKLDGELFF. In nucleotides, the sequence is TGTGCCAGTAGTACTACTAGGAAGTTAGACGGGGAGCTGTTTTTT.